Reported below is one T cell receptor (beta chain). This entry comes from a study of T cell changes during pregnancy in multiple sclerosis. V trimming: 2 bases; J trimming: 5 bases; junction bases outside the gene matches: 2. The length of the CDR3 is 14 residues. Germline CDR1 is SGHTA and CDR2 is FQGNSA. The repertoire was sequenced with immunoSEQ multiplex PCR; TCRdb's copy has only in-frame clones and lacks some. In the table there are about 44,000 clones, 94% of which are singletons. Here the sequenced sample was CD4+ T cells from peripheral blood mononuclear cells, taken in the first trimester of pregnancy. This chain links TRBV7-2 with TRBJ2-2; 7 bases map to TRBD2. This clonotype originated in a female donor with multiple sclerosis, enrolled in a pregnancy study. CDR3 region: CASSLMGGTGELFF. The CDR3, as DNA: TGTGCCAGCAGCTTAATGGGGGGGACCGGGGAGCTGTTTTTT.